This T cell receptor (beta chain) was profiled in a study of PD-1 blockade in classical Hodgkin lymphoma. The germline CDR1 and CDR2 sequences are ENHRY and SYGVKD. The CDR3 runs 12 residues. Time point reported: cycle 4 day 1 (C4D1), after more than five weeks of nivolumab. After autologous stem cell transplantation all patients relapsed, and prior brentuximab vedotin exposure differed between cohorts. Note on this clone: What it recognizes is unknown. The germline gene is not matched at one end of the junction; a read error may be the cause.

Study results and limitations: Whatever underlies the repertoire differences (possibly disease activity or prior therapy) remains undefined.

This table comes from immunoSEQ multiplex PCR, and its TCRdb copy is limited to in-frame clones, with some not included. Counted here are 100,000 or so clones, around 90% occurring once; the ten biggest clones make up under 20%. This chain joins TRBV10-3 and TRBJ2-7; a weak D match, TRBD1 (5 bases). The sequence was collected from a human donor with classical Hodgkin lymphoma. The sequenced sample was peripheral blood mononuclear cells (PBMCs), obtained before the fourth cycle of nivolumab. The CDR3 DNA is TGTGCCATCCGAAGGGGCTCCGACGAGCAGTACTTC. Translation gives CAIRRGSDEQYF.